A single sample gave rise to the 26 T cell receptor beta chains below, sequenced in a study of OX40 agonist ivuxolimab in advanced cancers. Using immunoSEQ multiplex PCR, the repertoire was profiled, and TCRdb retains in-frame clones only, with some absent. The table shows around 20,000 clones, with about 85% occurring only once. The sample consisted of CD4+ or CD8+ T cells sorted from blood, taken in a trial of the OX40 agonist ivuxolimab. The source of these receptors is an adult with an advanced solid tumor such as melanoma, head and neck, liver or kidney cancer.

V is TRBV6-1 and J is TRBJ2-7; D is unresolved. This CDR3 has 12 amino acids. Germline CDR1 reads MNHNS; CDR2 reads SASEGT. Trimming removed 10 bases at V and 5 bases at J, with 15 bases between. CDR3 bases: TGTGCCACCAACTACCCAACGGACGAGCAGTACTTC. It translates to CATNYPTDEQYF.

The chain carries TRBV29-1 and TRBJ2-1; D remains unclear. Germline V CDR1 and CDR2: SQVTM, ANQGSEA. The CDR3 loop spans 10 amino acids. Trimming pared 4 bases from V and 5 bases from J, leaving 3 bases between. CDR3 nucleotides: TGCAGCGTTGGACACAATGAGCAGTTCTTC. This codes for CSVGHNEQFF.

There are a few counts of this clone. This chain connects TRBV28 to TRBJ2-7; no firm D call. The CDR3 covers 16 residues. The V gene's germline CDR1 is MDHEN and CDR2 SYDVKM. Trimming removed 4 bases at V and 3 bases at J, with 19 bases between. The CDR3 DNA reads TGTGCCAGCAGTTCACCCCGTATTCCGTATTACTACGAGCAGTACTTC. Protein sequence: CASSSPRIPYYYEQYF.

The table lists this clone with a few counts. The chain couples TRBV21-1 to TRBJ2-7. TRBV21-1 is given as a pseudogene. The CDR3 loop spans 17 amino acids. CDR3 in amino acids: CASSKGARGPRSGEQYF. DNA of the CDR3: TGTGCCAGCAGCAAAGGAGCTCGGGGCCCAAGGTCAGGCGAGCAGTACTTC.

This chain connects TRBV11-2 to TRBJ2-2; D possibly matches TRBD1 or TRBD2 (6 bases each). V lost 1 base, J lost 10 bases, and 13 bases lay in between. Germline V CDR1 and CDR2: SGHAT, FQNNGV. The CDR3 is 14 residues long. This chain's CDR3 is CASSLGARGLELFF. The CDR3 DNA reads TGTGCCAGCAGCTTAGGGGCTCGGGGGCTGGAGCTGTTTTTT.

About this clone itself: An end of the junction differs from the germline gene, which may be a read error. The chain couples TRBV7-6 to TRBJ1-1; D is unresolved. CDR1 is SGHVS and CDR2 is FNYEAQ in the germline V gene. The CDR3 is made up of 16 amino acids. In DNA, the CDR3 is TGTGCCAGCAGTTTAGGTAAAGGCGACGGGAACACTGAAGCTTTCTTT. The encoded protein is CASSLGKGDGNTEAFF.

This clone was observed a single time. The genes are TRBV7-9 and TRBJ2-3, with 8 nucleotides matching TRBD2. The CDR3 is 16 residues long. The trim removed 5 bases at V and 1 base at J, leaving 8 bases unmatched. Germline V lookup: CDR1 SEHNR, CDR2 FQNEAQ (reference sequence). CDR3 DNA: TGTGCCAGCAGCGTCAAGGGGCGGGAGGGCACAGATACGCAGTATTTT. Translated, it gives CASSVKGREGTDTQYF. The full variable domain, its missing parts supplied by reference TRBV7-9 and TRBJ2-3, is DTGVSQNPRHKITKRGQNVTFRCDPISEHNRLYWYRQTLGQGPEFLTYFQNEAQLEKSRLLSDRFSAERPKGSFSTLEIQRTEQGDSAMYLCASSVKGREGTDTQYFGPGTRLTVL.

The rearrangement links TRBV19 to TRBJ2-5, with D perhaps matching TRBD1 (6 bases). The CDR3 runs to 12 residues. V was shortened by 7 bases and J by 5 bases, with 11 bases between the two germline ends. From germline, CDR1 is LNHDA and CDR2 SQIVND (reference sequence). This chain's CDR3 is CASKDSWETQYF. The CDR3 DNA sequence: TGTGCCAGTAAGGACAGTTGGGAGACCCAGTACTTC.

The chain couples TRBV28 to TRBJ1-5; D not certain. The V end lost 5 bases, the J end lost 11 bases, and 13 bases lay between the germline ends. CDR1 and CDR2 from the germline V gene are MDHEN and SYDVKM. The CDR3 has 12 residues. The CDR3 bases are TGTGCCAGCAGTCCCCACACGGTGGCCCAGCATTTT. Residues: CASSPHTVAQHF.

V gene TRBV7-2 combines with J gene TRBJ1-4; D is ambiguous. The CDR3 covers 15 residues. CDR1 is SGHTA, CDR2 FQGNSA, per germline. V gave up 3 bases and J gave up 4 bases, with 12 bases separating them. CDR3 sequence (DNA): TGTGCCAGCAGCTTCACTACACAGAGTAATGAAAAACTGTTTTTT. This codes for CASSFTTQSNEKLFF.

V and J are TRBV28 and TRBJ2-7, with no clear D. The CDR3 covers 14 residues. Trimming left V 7 bases short and J 3 bases short, with 16 bases between. Germline V gene sequence: CDR1 MDHEN, CDR2 SYDVKM. The CDR3 here is CASTPRGTNYEQYF. The CDR3 DNA is TGTGCCAGCACCCCCCGAGGCACAAACTACGAGCAGTACTTC. Looking up the rest from reference TRBV28 and TRBJ2-7 gives the full variable domain: DVKVTQSSRYLVKRTGEKVFLECVQDMDHENMFWYRQDPGLGLRLIYFSYDVKMKEKGDIPEGYSVSREKKERFSLILESASTNQTSMYLCASTPRGTNYEQYFGPGTRLTVT.

The rearrangement joins TRBV7-2 to TRBJ1-3; tentatively, D is TRBD1 (6 bases). The CDR3 has 14 residues. Germline values: CDR1 SGHTA, CDR2 FQGNSA. The germline V and J ends were trimmed by 5 bases and 2 bases, with 10 bases remaining between them. The DNA for the CDR3 is TGTGCCAGCAGCCGAGACAGGACTGGAAACACCATATATTTT. It is translated as CASSRDRTGNTIYF.

The gene calls are TRBV7-9 and TRBJ1-2; D is uncertain. The length of the CDR3 is 14 residues. V gave up 4 bases and J gave up 5 bases, with 14 bases separating them. Germline lookup yields CDR1 SEHNR and CDR2 FQNEAQ (reference sequence). Here the CDR3 reads CASSSDGRDYGYTF. DNA of the CDR3: TGTGCCAGCAGCTCCGACGGTCGGGATTATGGCTACACCTTC.

The chain combines TRBV11-2 with TRBJ2-3; possible D gene TRBD2, 6 bases. V was clipped by 4 bases and J by 6 bases, with 14 bases between them. Looked up from germline, CDR1 is SGHAT and CDR2 is FQNNGV. CDR3 length equals 14 residues. CDR3 protein: CASSSGVTGDTQYF. CDR3 in DNA: TGTGCCAGCAGCTCGGGGGTTACAGGTGATACGCAGTATTTT.

The chain joins TRBV19 to TRBJ2-1; D call uncertain. Trimming stripped 9 bases from V and 0 bases from J, with 12 bases between. CDR3 length: 14 residues. Looked up from germline, CDR1 is LNHDA and CDR2 is SQIVND (reference sequence). The CDR3 is CASGSRSSYNEQFF. The CDR3 DNA is TGTGCCAGCGGGTCTAGGAGCTCCTACAATGAGCAGTTCTTC.

CDR3 loop: CATSSLLGATDTQYF. CDR3 coding DNA: TGTGCCACCAGCAGCCTATTGGGGGCCACAGATACGCAGTATTTT. The V call is TRBV15, the J call TRBJ2-3; tentative D call: TRBD1 (6 bases). V gave up 3 bases and J gave up 2 bases, with 12 bases separating them. The CDR3 runs 15 residues. Germline values: CDR1 LNHNV, CDR2 YYDKDF (reference sequence).

The chain has TRBV5-1 and TRBJ1-3; 7 positions agree with TRBD1. Germline CDR1 and CDR2: SGHRS and YFSETQ. CDR3 length: 15 amino acids. After removal of 2 bases from V and 4 bases from J, the junction contained 6 bases not matched to a gene. CDR3 coding DNA: TGCGCCAGCAGCTTATTCGACAGGGAAGGAAACACCATATATTTT. Encoded protein: CASSLFDREGNTIYF.

This sequence joins TRBV11-1 and TRBJ1-5; no reliable D call. Germline CDR1 SGHAT, CDR2 FQDESV (reference sequence). Between the trimmed V and J ends, which lost 1 base and 7 bases, there was a span of 8 bases. This CDR3 spans 13 amino acids. The chain's CDR3 is CASSLGGVQPQHF. DNA for the CDR3: TGTGCCAGCAGCTTAGGGGGTGTACAGCCCCAGCATTTT.

This clone was seen only once. The V and J genes are TRBV11-2 and TRBJ2-7; D not certain. This CDR3 contains 14 residues. Trimming stripped 2 bases from V and 1 base from J, with 9 bases between. CDR1 SGHAT and CDR2 FQNNGV come from the germline V gene. This chain's CDR3 is CASSLRARSYEQYF. CDR3 in DNA: TGTGCCAGCAGCTTAAGAGCGCGATCCTACGAGCAGTACTTC.

The table lists this clone with a count of one. V gene TRBV27 combines with J gene TRBJ2-7, with D possibly being TRBD2 (6 bases). This CDR3 has 15 residues. CDR1 and CDR2 from the germline V gene are MNHEY and SMNVEV (reference sequence). The ends were cut back, 5 bases at V and 0 bases at J, with 14 bases in the middle. CDR3 amino acids: CASSTSGGSSYEQYF. The CDR3 bases are TGTGCCAGCAGTACCTCCGGAGGGAGCTCCTACGAGCAGTACTTC.

This clone was observed a handful of times. J is TRBJ1-5 and V is TRBV5-3, with TRBD1 matching over 8 bases. TRBV5-3 is sorted into the ORF group, with uncertain function. V was clipped by 3 bases and J by 2 bases; unmatched bases: 10. CDR3 length: 17 residues. The CDR3 DNA is TGTGCCAGAAGCTGTACTAAAGGGACAGGCGGCAATCAGCCCCAGCATTTT. This encodes CARSCTKGTGGNQPQHF.

The chain combines TRBV30 with TRBJ2-7, with D unresolved. CDR3 length: 13 residues. V lost 3 bases to trimming and J lost 3 bases, with 12 bases between them. CDR1 is GTSNPN and CDR2 is SVGIG in the germline V gene (reference sequence). The CDR3 loop reads CAWSPPNGYEQYF. The CDR3 DNA follows: TGTGCCTGGAGCCCCCCCAACGGCTACGAGCAGTACTTC. Using reference TRBV30 and TRBJ2-7 for the parts outside the CDR3, the full variable domain is SQTIHQWPATLVQPVGSPLSLECTVEGTSNPNLYWYRQAAGRGLQLLFYSVGIGQISSEVPQNLSASRPQDRQFILSSKKLLLSDSGFYLCAWSPPNGYEQYFGPGTRLTVT.

The V and J genes are TRBV11-2 and TRBJ1-5; the D is unclear. Germline V lookup: CDR1 SGHAT, CDR2 FQNNGV. V lost 3 bases, J lost 9 bases, and 12 bases lay in between. There are 13 residues in the CDR3. The CDR3 sequence: CASSLDRFGPQHF. The CDR3 DNA is TGTGCCAGCAGCTTGGACCGGTTTGGGCCCCAGCATTTT.

The V and J genes are TRBV10-1 and TRBJ1-5, with 8 positions matching TRBD1. V gave up 8 bases and J gave up 2 bases; unmatched junction bases: 2. The CDR3 length is 13 residues. Germline CDR1 reads WNHNN; CDR2 reads SYGVQD (reference sequence). The CDR3 sequence is CASSDRGNQPQHF. The CDR3 DNA is TGCGCCAGCTCGGACAGGGGCAATCAGCCCCAGCATTTT.

This clone was detected only a few times. This likely traces to a read error, being one base from a far larger clone. The chain joins TRBV11-1 to TRBJ2-7; no clear D. CDR3 length equals 16 residues. The germline V gene has CDR1 SGHAT and CDR2 FQDESV (reference sequence). The germline V and J ends were trimmed by 5 bases and 7 bases, with 24 bases remaining between them. CDR3 in DNA: TGTGCCAGCAGCCAAGAATCGGCCCTCGAACGGTCTGAGCAGTACTTC. As protein: CASSQESALERSEQYF.

The V and J genes are TRBV30 and TRBJ1-5, with D possibly TRBD1 on 6 matching bases. The CDR3 extends over 19 amino acids. V was shortened by 4 bases and J by 0 bases, with 25 bases between the two germline ends. CDR1 is GTSNPN, CDR2 SVGIG, per germline (reference sequence). The CDR3 loop reads CAWKLSRGRGGDSNQPQHF. The CDR3 nucleotides read TGTGCCTGGAAATTGTCGAGGGGGAGGGGAGGTGATAGCAATCAGCCCCAGCATTTT.